This TCR beta chain was documented in a study of cytomegalovirus exposure and HLA in healthy donors (dated by TCRdb to 2015 to 2018). Describing the broader study: An earlier analysis of some 600 of the donors reported under 300 Gb of sequence data and 95 million to 140 million unique TCR beta sequences obtained from around 190 million T cells. An early release covering more than 500 HLA-typed donors comprised 250 to 350 gigabases of sequencing data and some 79 million unique TCR sequences. Among the approximately 400 genotyped donors, approximately 82% belonged to the genetic ancestry cluster associated with self-reported Caucasian donors. The study aimed to test whether cataloging public T cell receptors could reveal signatures of past pathogen exposure. Using immunosequencing, the study profiled T cell repertoires from around 680 subjects and related those repertoires to cytomegalovirus serostatus. In addition to the first cohort of about 650 subjects, a separate validation cohort of some 120 different subjects was used. To predict cytomegalovirus infection status, the study brought together high-throughput TCR immunosequencing, statistical association of individual TCRs with disease status, and machine learning. A later analysis re-examined previously published TCR beta repertoires from about 670 donors and added high-resolution HLA genotyping to investigate patterns of TCR occurrence. Rather than using new phenotypic data, the later analysis identified candidate immune exposures from TCR beta sequences and from how often those sequences occurred across donors. An earlier analysis of around 580 of the donors used high-throughput TCR beta sequencing to judge whether each TCR beta V gene segment behaved as functional or pseudogenic. Donor age, sex, ethnicity and CMV serostatus were compiled alongside the repertoire data. A later genetic analysis took genome-wide SNP genotypes for about 55% of the 666 donors and used that subset as a discovery cohort. All discovery cohort repertoires had been generated using a single sequencing platform. Class I and class II HLA loci were covered by the typing at four-digit resolution. The number of donors typed differed by locus, with roughly 620-630 for A, B, C, DRB1 and DQB1, roughly 520 for DQA1, 600 to 610 for DPA1, and 472 for DPB1. Several DR-DQ haplotypes were treated as single units for association and clustering because of strong linkage in the cohort. On average, roughly 250,000 unique TCR beta nucleotide sequences were sequenced per donor among some 420 genotyped donors of the cohort, with around 19% of those sequences being non-productive.

In regard to this clone: Its antigen has not been determined. No per-base quality is available; no much larger clone lies one base away.

The protocol used for the library was the immunoSEQ multiplex PCR assay. For the multiplex PCR, a mixture combining 60 forward primers for TCR Vbeta segments and 13 reverse primers for TCR Jbeta segments was used. The CDR3 region of rearranged TCR beta genes was amplified from genomic DNA by a multiplex PCR assay. Amplified TCR beta libraries were sequenced as 87-base-pair reads on the Illumina HiSeq System. In the authors' own workflow: A later analysis tallied roughly 76 million unique TCR beta chains across the 666 repertoires, and approximately 12 million of those chains were shared by two or more donors. To remove PCR and sequencing errors, raw reads were error-corrected and collapsed into unique sequences using a nearest-neighbor algorithm that merged closely related sequences. To assign V, D and J gene segments, CDR3 sequences were aligned to IMGT reference sequences. Each retained sequence needed at least a six-nucleotide match to both a V gene segment and a J gene segment. A rearrangement counted as productive if the CDR3 had no stop codons and remained in frame with V and J, and every other rearrangement counted as non-productive. CDR3 was defined according to IMGT convention as the region running from the second conserved V-encoded cysteine to the conserved J-encoded phenylalanine. The earlier analysis of around 640 of the donors excluded sequences that lacked an unambiguous match to a single V gene segment. In an earlier analysis of 587 of the donors, a V segment was called functional when productive rearrangements were above 56.7%, and segregating when the standard deviation between donors exceeded 5%. A statistical classification framework was built for diagnosing cytomegalovirus status from the catalog of TCR beta chain sequences. V and J gene assignment, in a later analysis, came from comparing TCR nucleotide sequences with IMGT/GENE-DB human TR gene sequences. In a later analysis, CDR3 sequences and most-parsimonious VDJ recombination scenarios were assigned using the TCRdist pipeline. In a later analysis, each TCR beta chain was defined by its CDR3 amino acid sequence together with its V-gene family, and reads without a unique V-gene family were excluded. To address suspected cross-contamination and a sequencing artifact, a later analysis removed roughly 640 highly shared, low-generation-probability nucleotide sequences. In a later analysis, a clonal expansion index for each public chain was calculated from normalized within-repertoire ranks of inferred template counts. In a later analysis, generation probabilities were computed using a VDJ recombination model fitted to out-of-frame rearrangements, and the results were checked against IGoR. In a later analysis, hypergeometric tests were used to score TCR-TCR, TCR-HLA and TCR-CMV co-occurrence, with a repertoire-size bias correction applied to TCR pairs. In a later analysis, false discovery rates were estimated by permuting HLA or CMV assignments 20 times. In a later analysis, co-occurring TCRs were grouped using DBSCAN, with TCRdist sequence similarity added in when clustering inside HLA-allele-positive subsets. Repertoires with fewer than 30,000 or more than 120,000 public chains were left out of co-occurrence clustering, as were five repertoires with anomalous nucleotide sharing. The source is immuneACCESS, and TCRdb retained only in-frame sequences with V and J called. Part of the clones is not carried over; for the studies checked, unresolved V genes explain less than half of this, and the remainder is unexplained. Clone size and V and J calls were adopted from that table, with D and trimming inferred from the DNA. This sample lists some 70,000 clones; around 78% were detected once. The leading ten clones occupy 6.3% of the sample.

The cohort comprised around 700 healthy bone marrow donors. At the time of sampling, all cohort members were nominally healthy, though unrecorded immune exposures were likely present. The donor was CMV seronegative and was included in the group of 352 seronegative cohort members. A peripheral blood sample was collected from each donor, and TCR beta sequencing was performed on peripheral blood mononuclear cells. The Qiagen DNeasy Blood Extraction Kit was used to extract genomic DNA from the blood cell samples. Findings and caveats that apply to the study as a whole: A few of the identified cytomegalovirus-associated TCR beta chains were confirmed in vitro to be specific for cytomegalovirus antigens. According to a later genetic analysis, donors in an Asian-associated ancestry cluster had fewer N-insertions in productive TCRs than the approximately 650-donor mean. The cohort was sequenced for TCR beta chains only, and without alpha or paired-chain data the features that could be detected were limited. A cluster of highly shared sequence variants was judged likely to represent a technical artifact of the sequencing pipeline. Sequencing depth was assumed to be roughly uniform across donors in the presence/absence analyses, though that assumption may not hold. A further reported finding was that TCR beta sequences accurately predicted the HLA-A and HLA-B alleles for most subjects in the first cohort. In a later analysis, some 17,000 TCR beta sequences were associated with specific HLA alleles at a false discovery rate of 0.05. An earlier analysis of approximately 540 of the donors showed that most TCR beta V segments appeared in productive rearrangements either about 87% or about 30% of the time, which broadly matched IMGT annotations. In a later analysis, most CMV-associated TCR beta chains were found to appear HLA-restricted, with HLA associations seemingly driven largely by CMV exposure. According to a later analysis, parvovirus B19, influenza, CMV and Epstein-Barr virus appeared linked to several top co-occurrence clusters. CMV serostatus was the only immune exposure information available for the cohort. Some IMGT-functional V segments, including TRBV6-2 and TRBV6-3, could not be distinguished by the 87-base-pair reads and were therefore excluded. A later analysis found that TCR association rates varied across HLA loci, with DRB1 alleles showing the most associated TCRs and HLA-C alleles the fewest. In the study, some 160 TCR beta chains were listed as associated with cytomegalovirus. According to the authors, the approach could potentially be generalized to other disease states and immunological phenotypes. When HLA alleles, especially DR and DQ, strongly co-occurred, TCR associations were difficult to assign to individual alleles. A later genetic analysis associated a missense DCLRE1C variant with V-gene and J-gene trimming of TCR beta chains, and an independent cohort replicated the association. Roughly 15 rarely observed V segments, including chromosome 9 orphons, were excluded from the earlier analysis of approximately 500 of the donors because counts were too low. HLA typing was unavailable for some donors at each locus, so association tests used only the typed subset. Compared with equally common non-associated chains, HLA-associated TCR beta chains in a later analysis were more clonally expanded and had lower generation probabilities. While some public TCRs were present in many individuals, most TCR sequences turned up only very rarely across donors. In both the original and validation cohorts, the classifier was reported to diagnose cytomegalovirus status with high specificity and sensitivity. Linkage disequilibrium might explain the correlated functional status among segregating V segments, but an unknown experimental factor could not be ruled out.

The CDR3, from cysteine to phenylalanine, totals 14 residues. Of all the DNA, just the CDR3 is kept, 42 bases in frame from base 1. CDR1 and CDR2 are drawn from the germline V gene: SGHDT, YYEEEE. V is pruned by 4 bases and J by 10 bases, leaving 8 bases of the junction without a gene match. The sample taken for sequencing was PBMCs. The rearrangement joined TRBV5-6 to TRBJ1-6, with 7 bases matching TRBD1. The receptor's source is a man aged 45-60 years in good health and CMV-seronegative. CDR3 region: CASSPRDRGSPLHF. The nucleotides are TGTGCCAGCAGCCCCCGGGACAGAGGCTCACCCCTCCACTTT. Reference TRBV5-6 and TRBJ1-6 proteins supply the regions before and after the CDR3; the full variable domain is: DAGVTQSPTHLIKTRGQQVTLRCSPKSGHDTVSWYQQALGQGPQFIFQYYEEEERQRGNFPDRFSGHQFPNYSSELNVNALLLGDSALYLCASSPRDRGSPLHFGNGTRLTVT.